The source of this T cell receptor beta chain is a study of radiotherapy plus CTLA-4 blockade in lung cancer (dated by TCRdb to the late 2010s). With regard to the full study: Among enrolled patients, under 20% had an objective response and about 30% reached disease control. Broader findings and caveats from the paper: After treatment with radiotherapy and ipilimumab, TCR clones that came from tumors expanded in the peripheral blood. The strongest predictors of response were reported to be early dynamic shifts in blood T cell clones along with a rise in serum interferon-beta following radiation.

The library was generated by the immunoSEQ multiplex PCR assay. Here the immuneACCESS table is served through TCRdb, limited to in-frame sequences with V and J called. Missing clones are a known gap in these copies; in checked studies unresolved V genes cover under half, and the rest lacks a known reason. Across this sample there are approximately 30,000 clones, with about 81% seen only once. Together, the top ten hold approximately 23% of the sample. The CDR1 and CDR2 encoded by the germline V gene are KGHSH and LQKENI. The CDR3, cysteine through phenylalanine, is 15 amino acids long. CDR3 DNA only is kept here, 45 bases in frame from base 1. V trim: 3 bases; J trim: 8 bases; unmatched bases: 6. The study evaluated CTLA-4 blockade (ipilimumab) given together with focal radiation therapy in patients who had chemo-refractory metastatic non-small-cell lung cancer. Regarding this clone: What antigen it recognizes has not been identified. The input lacks base qualities; no much larger clone sits a single base away.

The chain joins TRBV18 to TRBJ1-4, with 10 bases aligning to TRBD1. The sequencing used peripheral blood, collected from a patient treated with radiotherapy plus ipilimumab. This TCR was recovered from a human donor with non-small cell lung cancer that progressed on radiotherapy plus ipilimumab. The nucleotides are TGTGCCAGCTCACCCAGACAGGGGGCAGACGAAAAACTGTTTTTT. Its protein is CASSPRQGADEKLFF.